What follows are 23 T cell receptor beta chains derived from one specimen sequenced in a study of PD-1 blockade in classical Hodgkin lymphoma. Sample time point: newly diagnosed, previously untreated cHL patient sample. The study purified CD4+ T cells from thawed PBMCs using magnetic negative selection. Using immunoSEQ multiplex PCR, the repertoire was profiled, and TCRdb retains in-frame clones only, with some absent. This sample has 20,000 to 25,000 clones, with about 90% found just once. Source material: CD4+ T cells from blood. The receptors were sampled from a human donor with classical Hodgkin lymphoma.

V is TRBV7-9 and J is TRBJ2-3; D unresolved. V was cut by 1 base and J by 2 bases, with 1 base left in between. Per germline, CDR1 SEHNR and CDR2 FQNEAQ (reference sequence). This CDR3 contains 12 residues. Here the CDR3 reads CASSLDTDTQYF. In nucleotides, the CDR3 is TGTGCCAGCAGCTTAGACACAGATACGCAGTATTTT.

This clone was seen more than once but under ten times. This chain joins TRBV19 and TRBJ1-5; D gene unclear. This CDR3 region has 13 residues. Deletions cut 0 bases from V and 5 bases from J, with 5 bases between. Germline values: CDR1 LNHDA, CDR2 SQIVND (reference sequence). Here the CDR3 DNA reads TGTGCCAGTAGTATAGATCGGGATCAGCCCCAGCATTTT. The encoded protein is CASSIDRDQPQHF. The variable domain in full, with the rest retrieved from reference TRBV19 and TRBJ1-5, is DGGITQSPKYLFRKEGQNVTLSCEQNLNHDAMYWYRQDPGQGLRLIYYSQIVNDFQKGDIAEGYSVSREKKESFPLTVTSAQKNPTAFYLCASSIDRDQPQHFGDGTRLSIL.

This chain joins TRBV5-1 and TRBJ2-3; 11 bases match TRBD2. The germline CDR1 and CDR2 sequences are SGHRS and YFSETQ. This CDR3 has 14 residues. Trimming at V came to 1 base and at J to 6 bases, leaving 1 base not matched to a gene. DNA for the CDR3: TGCGCCAGCAGCTTGCCTAGCGGGGGGGATACGCAGTATTTT. Amino acids: CASSLPSGGDTQYF.

This sequence joins TRBV7-6 and TRBJ1-2, with TRBD1 identical over 7 bases. Trimming cost V 5 bases and J 3 bases; bases outside gene matches: 9. This CDR3 has 15 residues. CDR1 is SGHVS, CDR2 FNYEAQ, per germline. CDR3 protein: CASSLLAGGDYGYTF. CDR3 coding DNA: TGTGCCAGCAGCCTCCTGGCAGGGGGGGACTATGGCTACACCTTC.

CDR3 amino acids: CASSLFWGEAEAFF. DNA of the CDR3: TGTGCCAGCAGTTTATTTTGGGGGGAGGCTGAAGCTTTCTTT. The chain recombines TRBV27 with TRBJ1-1, with D perhaps TRBD1 (5 bases). Per the germline V gene, CDR1 is MNHEY and CDR2 is SMNVEV (reference sequence). The CDR3 extends over 14 amino acids. Trimming took off 1 base at V and 6 bases at J, with 12 bases between the two ends.

This clone was counted only a few times. The chain combines TRBV9 with TRBJ2-5; 12 bases line up with TRBD2. The CDR3 length is 17 residues. J gave up 1 base and V 3 bases, and 7 bases lay outside the gene matches. CDR1 and CDR2 (germline): SGDLS, YYNGEE. The CDR3 protein is CASSGRTSGEFQETQYF. The CDR3 nucleotides are TGTGCCAGCAGCGGAAGGACTAGCGGGGAATTCCAAGAGACCCAGTACTTC.

The chain couples TRBV6-5 to TRBJ2-6, with a tentative D call TRBD1 (6 bases). This CDR3 region has 15 residues. Trimming removed 5 bases from V and 1 base from J, with 9 bases in between. The germline CDR1 and CDR2 sequences are MNHEY and SVGAGI. CDR3 nucleotide sequence: TGTGCCAGCAGTCCTACAGGGTCTGGGGCCAACGTCCTGACTTTC. It codes for CASSPTGSGANVLTF.

This clone showed up just a few times. This sequence joins TRBV7-2 and TRBJ2-5; the D call may be TRBD1 or TRBD2 (5 bases each). V shed 5 bases and J shed 9 bases, with 16 bases lying between them. The CDR3 runs 13 residues. CDR1 is SGHTA, CDR2 FQGNSA, per germline. CDR3 bases: TGTGCCAGCAGCACCGACAGCGGCACGGCCCAGTACTTC. Translated: CASSTDSGTAQYF. Looking up the rest from reference TRBV7-2 and TRBJ2-5 gives the full variable domain: GAGVSQSPSNKVTEKGKDVELRCDPISGHTALYWYRQSLGQGLEFLIYFQGNSAPDKSGLPSDRFSAERTGGSVSTLTIQRTQQEDSAVYLCASSTDSGTAQYFGPGTRLLVL.

The chain employs TRBV6-1 and TRBJ1-5, with 12 bases fitting TRBD1. Germline trimming cut 4 bases from V and 2 bases from J; bases unmatched to any gene: 6. The CDR3 extends over 17 amino acids. Looked up from germline, CDR1 is MNHNS and CDR2 is SASEGT. DNA for the CDR3: TGTGCCAGCAGTGTAGGGACAGGGGGCCGGGGCAATCAGCCCCAGCATTTT. Translation gives CASSVGTGGRGNQPQHF.

This clone is a singleton in its sample. This CDR3 is CASSGGTSSGGAYNEQFF. As DNA, the CDR3 is TGTGCCAGCAGCGGCGGAACGAGTAGCGGGGGGGCCTACAATGAGCAGTTCTTC. The chain recombines TRBV9 with TRBJ2-1, with 11 bases lining up with TRBD2. Germline values: CDR1 SGDLS, CDR2 YYNGEE. V was clipped by 3 bases and J by 2 bases; unmatched bases: 10. The CDR3 covers 18 residues.

This chain links TRBV6-6 with TRBJ1-5, with 10 bases that match TRBD1. From germline, CDR1 is MNHNY and CDR2 SVGAGI (reference sequence). The CDR3 totals 15 residues. The V and J ends lost 2 bases and 9 bases, in that order; junction bases with no gene match: 7. CDR3 region: CASSYPGQGETPQHF. Written as DNA, the CDR3 is TGTGCCAGCAGTTACCCAGGACAGGGGGAAACGCCCCAGCATTTT.

This chain uses TRBV5-4 with TRBJ1-2, with 8 bases matching TRBD1. CDR1 is SGHNT and CDR2 is YYREEE in the germline V gene (reference sequence). CDR3 length: 17 residues. V was pared by 4 bases and J by 5 bases, with 16 bases of the junction left unmatched. In DNA, the CDR3 is TGTGCCAGCAGCCAGAACTCGGACAGGGTCCATTATTATGGCTACACCTTC. Translating it yields CASSQNSDRVHYYGYTF.

This chain links TRBV4-3 with TRBJ1-6; 7 bases fit TRBD1. Germline trimming cut 2 bases from V and 9 bases from J; bases unmatched to any gene: 4. Germline CDR1 reads LGHNA; CDR2 reads YSLEER. This CDR3 contains 14 residues. The CDR3 sequence is CASSQQGESSPLHF. The CDR3 nucleotides read TGCGCCAGCAGCCAACAGGGGGAGAGTTCACCCCTCCACTTT.

The chain is built from TRBV4-2 and TRBJ1-4, with 8 nucleotides matching TRBD1. The CDR3 contains 22 residues. V shed 4 bases, J shed 5 bases, and the junction held 27 bases outside the gene matches. CDR1 and CDR2 from the germline V gene are LGHNA and YNFKEQ. CDR3 protein: CASSRLYRLARQGQVVNEKLFF. CDR3 DNA: TGTGCCAGCAGCCGACTCTACCGTTTGGCGAGACAGGGGCAGGTGGTAAATGAAAAACTGTTTTTT.

The chain has TRBV5-5 and TRBJ1-1; TRBD1 agrees at 7 bases. The CDR3 runs 14 residues. In germline, CDR1 is SGHKS, CDR2 YYEKEE (reference sequence). V was clipped by 1 base and J by 0 bases; unmatched bases: 0. Here the CDR3 reads CASSLQGVNTEAFF. In nucleotides, the CDR3 is TGTGCCAGCAGCTTGCAGGGGGTGAACACTGAAGCTTTCTTT. Drawing the rest from reference TRBV5-5 and TRBJ1-1, the complete variable domain is DAGVTQSPTHLIKTRGQQVTLRCSPISGHKSVSWYQQVLGQGPQFIFQYYEKEERGRGNFPDRFSARQFPNYSSELNVNALLLGDSALYLCASSLQGVNTEAFFGQGTRLTVV.

This chain uses TRBV5-1 with TRBJ2-7; 8 nucleotides agree with TRBD1. Unmatched junction bases numbered 9, after V lost 4 bases and J lost 6 bases. This CDR3 is 14 amino acids long. From germline, CDR1 is SGHRS and CDR2 YFSETQ. CDR3 DNA sequence: TGCGCCAGCAGCCCCCGCCAGGGGGCCACCGAGCAGTACTTC. This codes for CASSPRQGATEQYF.

In its sample, this clone was seen once. The chain combines TRBV4-3 with TRBJ2-4; D is unclear. The CDR3 has 17 residues. V dropped 5 bases and J dropped 7 bases, with 24 bases sitting between them. The germline V gene has CDR1 LGHNA and CDR2 YSLEER. The CDR3 nucleotides are TGCGCCAGCAGCGATTACTTATGGCGGTGGGTTTCTAACATTCAGTACTTC. This codes for CASSDYLWRWVSNIQYF.

As DNA, the CDR3 is TGTGCCAGCAGCTTAGGTACAGGTCTCTCCTACAATGAGCAGTTCTTC. Its translation is CASSLGTGLSYNEQFF. The rearrangement uses TRBV11-3 and TRBJ2-1; possibly TRBD1 for D (5 bases). CDR1 is SGHNT, CDR2 YENEEA, per germline. V was clipped by 1 base and J by 0 bases, with 10 bases between them. This CDR3 is built from 16 residues.

The chain joins TRBV15 to TRBJ1-1; 9 bases align to TRBD1. CDR3 length equals 16 residues. V shed 5 bases, J shed 6 bases, and the junction held 13 bases outside the gene matches. CDR1 is LNHNV and CDR2 is YYDKDF in the germline V gene (reference sequence). The CDR3 loop reads CATSAGGNRGLSEAFF. The CDR3 DNA is TGTGCCACCAGCGCAGGCGGGAACAGGGGGCTATCTGAAGCTTTCTTT.

CDR3 residues: CASSQTEGLGEQYF. CDR3 coding DNA: TGTGCCAGCAGCCAAACAGAGGGGCTGGGGGAGCAGTACTTC. The V gene is TRBV25-1, the J gene TRBJ2-5; D assignment may be TRBD1 or TRBD2 (5 bases each). The CDR3 runs to 14 residues. Trimming took off 6 bases at V and 11 bases at J, with 22 bases between the two ends. Germline CDR1 is MGHDK and CDR2 is SYGVNS.

This chain links TRBV6-5 with TRBJ2-1; perhaps D is TRBD1 or TRBD2 (6 bases each). The CDR3 is 14 residues long. Germline-derived CDR1 and CDR2 are MNHEY and SVGAGI. V lost 8 bases to trimming and J lost 6 bases, with 17 bases between them. CDR3 DNA sequence: TGTGCCAGCGGGACTCGGGGGCCGTCCAATGAGCAGTTCTTC. Its protein product is CASGTRGPSNEQFF.

The chain has TRBV27 and TRBJ2-2; 12 bases are shared with TRBD1. From germline, CDR1 is MNHEY and CDR2 SMNVEV (reference sequence). V gave up 4 bases and J gave up 6 bases; unmatched junction bases: 3. This CDR3 region has 15 residues. The CDR3 DNA sequence: TGTGCCAGCAGTTGGGACAGGGGGCTTTCCGGGGAGCTGTTTTTT. It codes for CASSWDRGLSGELFF.

The rearrangement links TRBV11-3 to TRBJ2-5; 7 bases fit TRBD2. Germline V CDR1 and CDR2: SGHNT, YENEEA. The V gene end was trimmed by 4 bases and the J gene end by 5 bases; junction bases not matched to a gene: 1. CDR3 size: 12 residues. CDR3 nucleotide sequence: TGTGCCAGCAGCTACGGGGGGGAGACCCAGTACTTC. Protein: CASSYGGETQYF. Supplemented by reference TRBV11-3 and TRBJ2-5, the full variable domain reads EAGVVQSPRYKIIEKKQPVAFWCNPISGHNTLYWYLQNLGQGPELLIRYENEEAVDDSQLPKDRFSAERLKGVDSTLKIQPAELGDSAVYLCASSYGGETQYFGPGTRLLVL.